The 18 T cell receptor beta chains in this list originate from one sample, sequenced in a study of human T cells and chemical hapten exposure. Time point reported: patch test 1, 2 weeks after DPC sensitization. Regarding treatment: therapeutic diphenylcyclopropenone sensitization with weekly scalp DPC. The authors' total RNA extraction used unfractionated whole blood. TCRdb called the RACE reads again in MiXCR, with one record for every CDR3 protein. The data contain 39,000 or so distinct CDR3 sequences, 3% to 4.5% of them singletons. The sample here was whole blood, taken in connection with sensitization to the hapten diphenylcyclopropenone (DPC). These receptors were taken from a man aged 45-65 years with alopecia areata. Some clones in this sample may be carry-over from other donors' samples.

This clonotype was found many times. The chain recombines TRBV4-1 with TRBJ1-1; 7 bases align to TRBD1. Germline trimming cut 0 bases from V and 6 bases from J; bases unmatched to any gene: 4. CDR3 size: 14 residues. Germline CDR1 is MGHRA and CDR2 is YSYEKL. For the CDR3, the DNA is TGCGCCAGCAGCCAAGAAGACAGGGCCTCTGAAGCTTTCTTT. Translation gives CASSQEDRASEAFF.

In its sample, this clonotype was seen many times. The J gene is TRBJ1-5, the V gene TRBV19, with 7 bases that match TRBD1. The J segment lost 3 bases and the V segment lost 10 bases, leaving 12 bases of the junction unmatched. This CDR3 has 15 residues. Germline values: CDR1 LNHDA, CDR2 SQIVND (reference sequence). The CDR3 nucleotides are TGTGCCATCGGGGGTCGGGACAGTCTCAATCAGCCCCAGCATTTT. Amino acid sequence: CAIGGRDSLNQPQHF.

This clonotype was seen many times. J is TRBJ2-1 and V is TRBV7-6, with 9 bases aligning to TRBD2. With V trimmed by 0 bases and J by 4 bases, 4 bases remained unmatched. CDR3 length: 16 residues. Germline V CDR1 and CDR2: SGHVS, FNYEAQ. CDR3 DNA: TGTGCCAGCAGCTTAGCGTTCCTAGCGGGGTACAATGAGCAGTTCTTC. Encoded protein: CASSLAFLAGYNEQFF.

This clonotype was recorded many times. This CDR3 is CASSRGQGRSGELFF. The CDR3 DNA reads as TGTGCCAGCAGTCGGGGACAGGGCAGATCCGGGGAGCTGTTTTTT. The J gene is TRBJ2-2, the V gene TRBV6-5, with 9 nucleotides matching TRBD1. With V trimmed by 5 bases and J by 6 bases, 7 bases remained unmatched. Per germline, CDR1 MNHEY and CDR2 SVGAGI. The CDR3 loop spans 15 amino acids.

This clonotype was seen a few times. The CDR3 loop reads CASSLGDSPYEQYF. The DNA of the CDR3 is TGTGCCAGCAGCTTAGGGGACAGCCCCTACGAGCAGTACTTC. The J gene is TRBJ2-7, the V gene TRBV13, with a tentative D call TRBD1 (6 bases). Germline V CDR1 and CDR2: PRHDT, FYEKMQ (reference sequence). V gave up 0 bases and J gave up 2 bases, with 8 bases separating them. This CDR3 is built from 14 residues.

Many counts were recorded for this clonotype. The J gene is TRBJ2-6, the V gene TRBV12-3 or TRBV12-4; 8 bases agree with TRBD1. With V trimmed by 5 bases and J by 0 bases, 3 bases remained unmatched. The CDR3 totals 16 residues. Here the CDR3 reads CASSLDRGSGANVLTF. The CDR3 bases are TGTGCCAGCAGTCTAGACAGGGGCTCTGGGGCCAACGTCCTGACTTTC.

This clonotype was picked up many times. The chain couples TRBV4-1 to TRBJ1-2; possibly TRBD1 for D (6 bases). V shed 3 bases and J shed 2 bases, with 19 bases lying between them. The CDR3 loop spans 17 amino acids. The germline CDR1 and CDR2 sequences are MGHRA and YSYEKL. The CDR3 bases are TGCGCCAGCAGCCAGCTAGGTGGGGGGGCGCTGAACTATGGCTACACCTTC. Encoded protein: CASSQLGGGALNYGYTF.

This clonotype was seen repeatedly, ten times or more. CDR3 residues: CATSESGAGELFF. The DNA for the CDR3 is TGTGCCACCAGTGAGTCCGGTGCCGGGGAGCTGTTTTTT. V is TRBV24-1 and J is TRBJ2-2; D is uncertain. The germline V and J ends were trimmed by 4 bases and 6 bases, with 8 bases remaining between them. This CDR3 spans 13 amino acids. Germline CDR1 KGHDR, CDR2 SFDVKD.

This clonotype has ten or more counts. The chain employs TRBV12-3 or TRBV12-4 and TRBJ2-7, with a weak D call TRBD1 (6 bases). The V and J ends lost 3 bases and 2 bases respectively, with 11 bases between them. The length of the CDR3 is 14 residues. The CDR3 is CASSFAGQTYEQYF. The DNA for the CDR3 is TGTGCCAGCAGTTTTGCTGGACAGACCTACGAGCAGTACTTC.

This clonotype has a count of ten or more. DNA for the CDR3: TGTGCCACCCGGACTGTACTCTCCTACGAGCAGTACTTC. Translating it yields CATRTVLSYEQYF. This sequence joins TRBV28 and TRBJ2-7, with TRBD2 as a possible D gene (5 bases). The CDR3 is made up of 13 amino acids. CDR1 and CDR2 (germline): MDHEN, SYDVKM. Trimming removed 10 bases from V and 0 bases from J, with 13 bases in between.

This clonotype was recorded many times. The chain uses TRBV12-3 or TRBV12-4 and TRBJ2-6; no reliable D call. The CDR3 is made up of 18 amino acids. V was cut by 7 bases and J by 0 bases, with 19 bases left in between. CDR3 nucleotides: TGTGCCAGCACGGCCTTGTTCTCCCCTGACTCTGGGGCCAACGTCCTGACTTTC. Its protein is CASTALFSPDSGANVLTF.

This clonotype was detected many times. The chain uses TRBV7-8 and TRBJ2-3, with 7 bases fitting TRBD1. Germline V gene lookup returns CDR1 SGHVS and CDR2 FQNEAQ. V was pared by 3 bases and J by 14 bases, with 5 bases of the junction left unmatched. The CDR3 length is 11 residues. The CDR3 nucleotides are TGTGCCAGCAGCTTCACAGGGGCTGTGTATTTT. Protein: CASSFTGAVYF.

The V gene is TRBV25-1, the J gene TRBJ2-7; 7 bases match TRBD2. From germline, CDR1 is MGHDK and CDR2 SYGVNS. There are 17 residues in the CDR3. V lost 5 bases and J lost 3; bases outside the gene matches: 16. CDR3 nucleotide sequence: TGTGCCAGCAGTATCCTGCCCCTACTAGCGAATGGCTACGAGCAGTACTTC. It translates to CASSILPLLANGYEQYF.

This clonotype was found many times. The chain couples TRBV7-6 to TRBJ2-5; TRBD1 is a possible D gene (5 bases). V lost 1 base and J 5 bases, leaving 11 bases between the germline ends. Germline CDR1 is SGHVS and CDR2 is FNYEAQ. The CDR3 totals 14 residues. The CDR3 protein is CASSLGQGFETQYF. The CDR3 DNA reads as TGTGCCAGCAGCTTAGGCCAGGGATTCGAGACCCAGTACTTC.

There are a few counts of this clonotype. The CDR3 here is CASSLERNSPLHF. CDR3 in DNA: TGTGCCAGCAGTTTAGAGAGAAATTCACCCCTCCACTTT. V usage is TRBV12-3 or TRBV12-4 and J usage is TRBJ1-6, with D hard to call. The length of the CDR3 is 13 residues. Trimming left V 1 base short and J 7 bases short, with 5 bases between.

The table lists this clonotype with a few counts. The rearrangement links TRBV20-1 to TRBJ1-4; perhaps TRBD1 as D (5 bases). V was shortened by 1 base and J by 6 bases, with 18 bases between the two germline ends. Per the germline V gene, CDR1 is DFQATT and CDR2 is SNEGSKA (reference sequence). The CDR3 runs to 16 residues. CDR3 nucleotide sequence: TGCAGTGCTAGAGTAGGCCCAGGGCGCGGTGATGAAAAACTGTTTTTT. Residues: CSARVGPGRGDEKLFF.

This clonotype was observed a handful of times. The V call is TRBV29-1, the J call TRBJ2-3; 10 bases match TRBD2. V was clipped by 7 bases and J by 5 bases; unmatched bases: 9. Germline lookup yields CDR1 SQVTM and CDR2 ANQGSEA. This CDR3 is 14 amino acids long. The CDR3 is CSAEASGSQDTQYF. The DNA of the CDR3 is TGCAGCGCTGAGGCTAGCGGGAGCCAAGATACGCAGTATTTT.

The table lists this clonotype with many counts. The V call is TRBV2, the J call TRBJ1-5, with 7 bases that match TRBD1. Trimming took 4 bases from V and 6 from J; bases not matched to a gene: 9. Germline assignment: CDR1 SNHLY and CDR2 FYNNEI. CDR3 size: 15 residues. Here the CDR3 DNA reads TGTGCCAGCAGTGTACTCCAGGGGGAGGTTCAGCCCCAGCATTTT. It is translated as CASSVLQGEVQPQHF.